A selection of T cell receptor beta chains follows, all from one sample in a study of blood T cell repertoires in COVID-19. Profiled with immunoSEQ multiplex PCR; TCRdb holds only in-frame clones, not every one. The top ten hold around 5.7% of the sample, which has some 100,000 clones, 80% to 95% seen once. The sample consisted of peripheral blood. All receptors come from a man aged 65-85 years with acute or convalescent COVID-19. CDR3s include the opening cysteine and the closing phenylalanine or tryptophan. A D gene is named only where the DNA matches it firmly. Clone size is not always given. Where it is, it says once, few, many or a class for expanded clones.

CDR3aa | CDR3nt | j_gene | abundance | d_gene | v_gene
CASSFGRYNEQFF | TGTGCCAGCAGTTTTGGGAGGTACAATGAGCAGTTCTTC | TRBJ2-1 | NA | NA | TRBV12-3/TRBV12-4
CASSEQGSSYEQYF | TGTGCCAGCAGTGAACAGGGGAGCTCCTACGAGCAGTACTTC | TRBJ2-7 | NA | NA | TRBV2
CAIRDSLSSYNEQFF | TGTGCCATAAGAGACTCTCTAAGCTCCTACAATGAGCAGTTCTTC | TRBJ2-1 | NA | NA | TRBV10-3
CASTRDRSNYGYTF | TGTGCCAGCACCCGGGACAGGTCGAACTATGGCTACACCTTC | TRBJ1-2 | NA | TRBD1 | TRBV6-5
CASTKGEGPQHF | TGTGCCAGCACCAAAGGGGAGGGGCCCCAGCATTTT | TRBJ1-5 | NA | NA | TRBV12-3/TRBV12-4
CASTLRGGSSYEQYF | TGTGCCAGCACCCTCCGGGGCGGGAGTTCCTACGAGCAGTACTTC | TRBJ2-7 | once | TRBD2 | TRBV27
CASSLGLAETPLETYEQYF | TGTGCCAGCAGCTTGGGACTAGCGGAGACCCCCTTAGAGACCTACGAGCAGTACTTC | TRBJ2-7 | NA | TRBD2 | TRBV28
CASSQVKDTQYF | TGTGCCAGCAGCCAAGTCAAAGATACGCAGTATTTT | TRBJ2-3 | NA | NA | TRBV3-1/TRBV3-2
CASSPGQNYGYTF | TGTGCCAGCAGCCCCGGACAGAACTATGGCTACACCTTC | TRBJ1-2 | few | NA | TRBV7-3
CASRSGGADDYEQYF | TGTGCCAGTAGATCGGGAGGAGCGGATGACTACGAGCAGTACTTC | TRBJ2-7 | NA | TRBD2 | TRBV19
CASSVAEGYGYTF | TGTGCCAGCAGCGTAGCTGAGGGCTATGGCTACACCTTC | TRBJ1-2 | NA | NA | TRBV9
CASSYSKGSGGTEAFF | TGTGCCAGCAGTTACTCGAAGGGGTCCGGGGGCACTGAAGCTTTCTTT | TRBJ1-1 | NA | NA | TRBV6-5
CASSLWTSHEQYF | TGTGCCAGCAGCTTATGGACTAGCCACGAGCAGTACTTC | TRBJ2-7 | NA | TRBD2 | TRBV11-2
CAWTQGATGELFF | TGTGCCTGGACCCAGGGGGCCACCGGGGAGCTGTTTTTT | TRBJ2-2 | once | TRBD1 | TRBV30
CASRSAGTGAQPQHF | TGTGCCAGCAGATCCGCCGGGACAGGGGCTCAGCCCCAGCATTTT | TRBJ1-5 | once | TRBD1 | TRBV28
CASSGDTSGTTDTQYF | TGTGCCAGCAGCGGTGACACTAGCGGGACCACAGATACGCAGTATTTT | TRBJ2-3 | NA | TRBD2 | TRBV5-4
CASSLSRGRLSNQPQHF | TGTGCCAGCAGTTTGTCCAGGGGACGATTAAGCAATCAGCCCCAGCATTTT | TRBJ1-5 | NA | NA | TRBV28
CASSRRGGGSSSYNSPLHF | TGTGCCAGCAGTCGCCGCGGGGGGGGGTCTAGCTCCTATAATTCACCCCTCCACTTT | TRBJ1-6 | NA | NA | TRBV27
CASSLTSGRAGETQYF | TGTGCCAGCAGTCTGACTAGCGGGAGGGCCGGAGAGACCCAGTACTTC | TRBJ2-5 | NA | TRBD2 | TRBV28
CASRYLNTGELFF | TGTGCCAGCCGCTACTTGAACACCGGGGAGCTGTTTTTT | TRBJ2-2 | NA | NA | TRBV2
CASSSQGGNQPQHF | TGTGCCAGCAGCTCGCAGGGGGGCAATCAGCCCCAGCATTTT | TRBJ1-5 | NA | TRBD1 | TRBV7-9